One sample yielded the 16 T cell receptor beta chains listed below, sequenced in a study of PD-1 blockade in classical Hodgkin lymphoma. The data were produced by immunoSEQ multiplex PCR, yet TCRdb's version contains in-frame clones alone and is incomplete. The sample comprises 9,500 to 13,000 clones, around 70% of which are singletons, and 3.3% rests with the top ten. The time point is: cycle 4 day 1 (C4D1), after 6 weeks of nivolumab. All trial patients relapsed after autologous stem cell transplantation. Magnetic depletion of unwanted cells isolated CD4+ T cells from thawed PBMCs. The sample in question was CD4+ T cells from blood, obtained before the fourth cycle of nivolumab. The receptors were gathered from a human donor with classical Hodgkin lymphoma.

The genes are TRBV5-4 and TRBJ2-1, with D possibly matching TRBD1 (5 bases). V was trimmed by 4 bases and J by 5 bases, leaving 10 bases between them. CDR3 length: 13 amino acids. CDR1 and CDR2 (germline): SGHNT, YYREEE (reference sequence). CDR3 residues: CASSGAANNEQFF. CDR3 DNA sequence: TGTGCCAGCAGCGGGGCAGCCAACAATGAGCAGTTCTTC.

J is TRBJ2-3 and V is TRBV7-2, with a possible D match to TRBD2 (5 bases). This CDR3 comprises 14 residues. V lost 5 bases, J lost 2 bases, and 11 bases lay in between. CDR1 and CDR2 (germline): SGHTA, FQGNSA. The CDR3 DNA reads TGTGCCAGCAGCCCGGGGATTACCACAGATACGCAGTATTTT. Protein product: CASSPGITTDTQYF.

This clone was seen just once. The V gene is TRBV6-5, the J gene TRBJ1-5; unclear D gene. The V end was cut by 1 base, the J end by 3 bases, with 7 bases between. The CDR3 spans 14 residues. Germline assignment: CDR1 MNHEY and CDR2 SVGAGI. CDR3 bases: TGTGCCAGCAGTTACTTACAGACCAATCAGCCCCAGCATTTT. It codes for CASSYLQTNQPQHF.

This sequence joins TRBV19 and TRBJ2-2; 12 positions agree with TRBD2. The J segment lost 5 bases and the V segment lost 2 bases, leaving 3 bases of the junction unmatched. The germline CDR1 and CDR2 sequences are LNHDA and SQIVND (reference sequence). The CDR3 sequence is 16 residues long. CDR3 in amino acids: CASSIQTSGRTGELFF. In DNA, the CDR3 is TGTGCCAGTAGTATACAGACTAGCGGGAGAACCGGGGAGCTGTTTTTT.

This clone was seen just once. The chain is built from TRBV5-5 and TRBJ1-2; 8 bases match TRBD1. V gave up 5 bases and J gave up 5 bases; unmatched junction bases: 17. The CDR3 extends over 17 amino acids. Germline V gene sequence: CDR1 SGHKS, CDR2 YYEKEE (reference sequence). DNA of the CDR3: TGTGCCAGCAGATCTGCCAGGGGGCGGCTCGATAAGTATGGCTACACCTTC. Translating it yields CASRSARGRLDKYGYTF. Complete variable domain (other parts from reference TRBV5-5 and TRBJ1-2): DAGVTQSPTHLIKTRGQQVTLRCSPISGHKSVSWYQQVLGQGPQFIFQYYEKEERGRGNFPDRFSARQFPNYSSELNVNALLLGDSALYLCASRSARGRLDKYGYTFGSGTRLTVV.

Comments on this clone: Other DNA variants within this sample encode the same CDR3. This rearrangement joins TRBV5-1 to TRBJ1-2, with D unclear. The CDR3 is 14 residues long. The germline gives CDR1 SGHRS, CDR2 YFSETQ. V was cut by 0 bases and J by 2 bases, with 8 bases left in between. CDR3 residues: CASSLESPNYGYTF. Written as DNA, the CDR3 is TGCGCCAGCAGCTTGGAATCCCCGAACTATGGCTACACCTTC.

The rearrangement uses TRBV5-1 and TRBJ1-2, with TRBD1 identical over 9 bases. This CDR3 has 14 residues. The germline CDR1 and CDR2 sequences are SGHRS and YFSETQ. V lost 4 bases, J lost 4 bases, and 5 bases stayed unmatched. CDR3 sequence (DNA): TGCGCCAGCAGCCTTGGACAGGGGAGCTATGGCTACACCTTC. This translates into CASSLGQGSYGYTF. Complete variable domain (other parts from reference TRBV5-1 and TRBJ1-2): KAGVTQTPRYLIKTRGQQVTLSCSPISGHRSVSWYQQTPGQGLQFLFEYFSETQRNKGNFPGRFSGRQFSNSRSEMNVSTLELGDSALYLCASSLGQGSYGYTFGSGTRLTVV.

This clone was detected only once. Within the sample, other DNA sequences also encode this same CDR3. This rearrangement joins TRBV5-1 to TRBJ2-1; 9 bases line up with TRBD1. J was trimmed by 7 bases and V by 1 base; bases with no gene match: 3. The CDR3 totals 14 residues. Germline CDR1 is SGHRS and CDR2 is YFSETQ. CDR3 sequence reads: CASSLWGTGNEQFF. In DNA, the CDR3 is TGCGCCAGCAGCTTGTGGGGGACAGGGAATGAGCAGTTCTTC. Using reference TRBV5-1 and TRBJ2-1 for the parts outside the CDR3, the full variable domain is KAGVTQTPRYLIKTRGQQVTLSCSPISGHRSVSWYQQTPGQGLQFLFEYFSETQRNKGNFPGRFSGRQFSNSRSEMNVSTLELGDSALYLCASSLWGTGNEQFFGPGTRLTVL.

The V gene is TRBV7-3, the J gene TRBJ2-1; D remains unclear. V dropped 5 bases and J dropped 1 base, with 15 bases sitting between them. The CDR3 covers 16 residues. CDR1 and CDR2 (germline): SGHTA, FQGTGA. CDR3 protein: CASSGERGSSYNEQFF. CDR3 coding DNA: TGTGCCAGCAGCGGCGAACGTGGTTCGTCCTACAATGAGCAGTTCTTC.

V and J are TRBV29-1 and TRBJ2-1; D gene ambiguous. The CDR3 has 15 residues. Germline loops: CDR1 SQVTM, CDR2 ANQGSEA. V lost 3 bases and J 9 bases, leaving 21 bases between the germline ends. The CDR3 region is CSVDDKRTVASEQFF. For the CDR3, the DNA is TGCAGCGTTGATGATAAGAGGACCGTCGCTAGTGAGCAGTTCTTC.

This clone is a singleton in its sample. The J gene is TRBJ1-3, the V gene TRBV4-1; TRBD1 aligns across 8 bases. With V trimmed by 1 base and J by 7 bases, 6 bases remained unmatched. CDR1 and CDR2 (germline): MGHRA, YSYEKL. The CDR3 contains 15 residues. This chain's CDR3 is CASSQGPGGGNTIYF. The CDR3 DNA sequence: TGCGCCAGCAGCCAAGGTCCAGGGGGCGGGAACACCATATATTTT.

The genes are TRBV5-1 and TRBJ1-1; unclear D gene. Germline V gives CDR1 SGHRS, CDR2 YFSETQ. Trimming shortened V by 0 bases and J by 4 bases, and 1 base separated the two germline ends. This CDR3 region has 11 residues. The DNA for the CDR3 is TGCGCCAGCAGCTTGGGCACTGAAGCTTTCTTT. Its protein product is CASSLGTEAFF.

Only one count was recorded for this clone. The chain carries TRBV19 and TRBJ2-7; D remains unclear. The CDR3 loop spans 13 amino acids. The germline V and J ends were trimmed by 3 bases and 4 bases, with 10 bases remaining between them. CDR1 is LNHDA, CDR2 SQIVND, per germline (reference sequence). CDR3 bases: TGTGCCAGTAGTATTTCAGACGGTTACGAGCAGTACTTC. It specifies CASSISDGYEQYF.

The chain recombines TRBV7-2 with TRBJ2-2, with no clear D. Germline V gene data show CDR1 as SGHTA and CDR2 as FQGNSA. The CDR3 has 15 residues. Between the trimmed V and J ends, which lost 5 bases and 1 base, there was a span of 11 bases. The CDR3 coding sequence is TGTGCCAGCAGCCAGCTGATCGGGAACACCGGGGAGCTGTTTTTT. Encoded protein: CASSQLIGNTGELFF.

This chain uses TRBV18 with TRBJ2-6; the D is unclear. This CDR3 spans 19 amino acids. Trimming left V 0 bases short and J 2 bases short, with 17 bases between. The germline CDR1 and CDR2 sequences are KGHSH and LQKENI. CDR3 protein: CASSPPKKGNAPGANVLTF. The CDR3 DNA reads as TGTGCCAGCTCACCACCGAAGAAGGGAAATGCTCCTGGGGCCAACGTCCTGACTTTC.

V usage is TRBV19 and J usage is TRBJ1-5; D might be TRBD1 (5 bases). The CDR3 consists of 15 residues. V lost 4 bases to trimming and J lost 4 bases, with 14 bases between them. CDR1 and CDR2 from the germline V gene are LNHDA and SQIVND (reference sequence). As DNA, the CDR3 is TGTGCCAGTAGTACTCAGGACACACGAAATCAGCCCCAGCATTTT. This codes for CASSTQDTRNQPQHF. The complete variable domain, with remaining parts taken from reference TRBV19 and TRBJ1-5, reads DGGITQSPKYLFRKEGQNVTLSCEQNLNHDAMYWYRQDPGQGLRLIYYSQIVNDFQKGDIAEGYSVSREKKESFPLTVTSAQKNPTAFYLCASSTQDTRNQPQHFGDGTRLSIL.